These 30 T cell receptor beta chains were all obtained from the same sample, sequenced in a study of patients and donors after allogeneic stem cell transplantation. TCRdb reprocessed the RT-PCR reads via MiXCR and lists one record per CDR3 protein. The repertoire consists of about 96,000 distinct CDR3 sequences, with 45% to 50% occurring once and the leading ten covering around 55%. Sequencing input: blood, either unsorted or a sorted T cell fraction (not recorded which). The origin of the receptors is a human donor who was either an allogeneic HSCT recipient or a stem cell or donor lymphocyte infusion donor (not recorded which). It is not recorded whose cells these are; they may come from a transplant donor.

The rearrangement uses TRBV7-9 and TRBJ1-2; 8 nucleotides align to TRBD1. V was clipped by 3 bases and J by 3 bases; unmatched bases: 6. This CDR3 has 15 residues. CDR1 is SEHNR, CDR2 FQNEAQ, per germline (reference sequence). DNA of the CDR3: TGTGCCAGCAGCTTTGACAGGGGATCAGACTATGGCTACACCTTC. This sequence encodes CASSFDRGSDYGYTF.

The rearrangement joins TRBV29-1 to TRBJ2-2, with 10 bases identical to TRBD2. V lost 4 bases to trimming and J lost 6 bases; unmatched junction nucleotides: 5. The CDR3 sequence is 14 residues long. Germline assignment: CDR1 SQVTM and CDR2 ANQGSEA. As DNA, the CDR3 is TGCAGCGTTGCGAGCGGGAGGGAGGCCGGGGAGCTGTTTTTT. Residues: CSVASGREAGELFF.

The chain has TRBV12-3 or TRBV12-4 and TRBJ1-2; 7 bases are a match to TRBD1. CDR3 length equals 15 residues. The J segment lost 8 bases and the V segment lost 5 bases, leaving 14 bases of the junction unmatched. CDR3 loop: CASSNSRAGGGGYTF. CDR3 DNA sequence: TGTGCCAGCAGTAATAGCCGGGCAGGGGGAGGAGGCTACACCTTC.

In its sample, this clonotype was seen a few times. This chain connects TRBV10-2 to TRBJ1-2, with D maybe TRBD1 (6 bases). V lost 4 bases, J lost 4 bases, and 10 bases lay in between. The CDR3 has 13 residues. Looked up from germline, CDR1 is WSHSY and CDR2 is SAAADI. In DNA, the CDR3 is TGCGCCAGCAGTGGTGGACAGACCTATGGCTACACCTTC. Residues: CASSGGQTYGYTF.

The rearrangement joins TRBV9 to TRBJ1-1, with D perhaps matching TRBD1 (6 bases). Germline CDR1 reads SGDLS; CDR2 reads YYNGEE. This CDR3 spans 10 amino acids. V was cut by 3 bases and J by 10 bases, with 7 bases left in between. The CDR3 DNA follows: TGTGCCAGCAGCGGCAGGGGAGCTTTCTTT. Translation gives CASSGRGAFF.

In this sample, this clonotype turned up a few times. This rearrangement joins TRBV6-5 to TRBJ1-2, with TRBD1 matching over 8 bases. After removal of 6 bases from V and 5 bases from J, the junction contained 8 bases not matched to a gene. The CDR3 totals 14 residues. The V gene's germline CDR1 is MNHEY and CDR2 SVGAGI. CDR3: CASSPSRQGYGYTF. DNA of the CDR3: TGTGCCAGCAGCCCCTCGAGACAGGGGTATGGCTACACCTTC.

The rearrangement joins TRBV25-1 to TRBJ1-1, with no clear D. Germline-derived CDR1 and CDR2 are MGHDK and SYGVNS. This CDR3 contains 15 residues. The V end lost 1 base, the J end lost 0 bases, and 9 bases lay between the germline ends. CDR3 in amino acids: CASSESRQMNTEAFF. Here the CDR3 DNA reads TGTGCCAGCAGTGAATCGCGGCAGATGAACACTGAAGCTTTCTTT.

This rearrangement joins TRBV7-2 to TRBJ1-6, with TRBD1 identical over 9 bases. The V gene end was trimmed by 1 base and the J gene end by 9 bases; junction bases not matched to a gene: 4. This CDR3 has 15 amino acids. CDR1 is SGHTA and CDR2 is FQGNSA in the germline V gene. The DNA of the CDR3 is TGTGCCAGCAGCTTAGTACAGGGGGCGGTTTCACCCCTCCACTTT. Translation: CASSLVQGAVSPLHF.

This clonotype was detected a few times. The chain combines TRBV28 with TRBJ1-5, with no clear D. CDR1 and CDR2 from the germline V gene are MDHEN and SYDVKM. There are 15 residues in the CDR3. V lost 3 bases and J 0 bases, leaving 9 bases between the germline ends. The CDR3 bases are TGTGCCAGCAGTTTCGTGGCTTATAGCAATCAGCCCCAGCATTTT. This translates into CASSFVAYSNQPQHF.

The CDR3 coding sequence is TGTGCCAGCAGTTACTCGAGTCGGAATCAGCCCCAGCATTTT. It codes for CASSYSSRNQPQHF. The chain uses TRBV6-2 or TRBV6-3 and TRBJ1-5; D not certain. Trimming pared 0 bases from V and 4 bases from J, leaving 7 bases between. CDR1 is MNHEY, CDR2 SVGEGT, per germline. The length of the CDR3 is 14 residues.

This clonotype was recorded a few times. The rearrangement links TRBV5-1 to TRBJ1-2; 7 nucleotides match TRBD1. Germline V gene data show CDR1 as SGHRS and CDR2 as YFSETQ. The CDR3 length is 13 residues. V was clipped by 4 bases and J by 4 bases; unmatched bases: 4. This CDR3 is CASSQGTAYGYTF. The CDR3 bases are TGCGCCAGCAGCCAGGGGACAGCCTATGGCTACACCTTC.

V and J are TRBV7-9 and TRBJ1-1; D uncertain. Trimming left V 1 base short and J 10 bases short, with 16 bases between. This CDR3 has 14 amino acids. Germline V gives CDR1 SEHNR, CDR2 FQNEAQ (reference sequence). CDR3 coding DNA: TGTGCCAGCAGCTTAGGCTTAACTGAGCGCGGAGCTTTCTTT. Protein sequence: CASSLGLTERGAFF. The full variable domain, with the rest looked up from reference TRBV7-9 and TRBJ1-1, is DTGVSQNPRHKITKRGQNVTFRCDPISEHNRLYWYRQTLGQGPEFLTYFQNEAQLEKSRLLSDRFSAERPKGSFSTLEIQRTEQGDSAMYLCASSLGLTERGAFFGQGTRLTVV.

The CDR3 nucleotides are TGTGCCAGCAGCTTCTCATCGGGAGGGCCCTCATCGTACAATGAGCAGTTCTTC. As protein: CASSFSSGGPSSYNEQFF. This chain joins TRBV11-2 and TRBJ2-1, with 8 bases aligning to TRBD2. V dropped 3 bases and J dropped 4; count of bases not matched to a gene: 14. CDR1 and CDR2 (germline): SGHAT, FQNNGV. This CDR3 contains 18 residues.

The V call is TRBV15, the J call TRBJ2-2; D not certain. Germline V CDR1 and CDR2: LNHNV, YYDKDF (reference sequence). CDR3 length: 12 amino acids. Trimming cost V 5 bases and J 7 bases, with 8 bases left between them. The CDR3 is CATSVTYGELFF. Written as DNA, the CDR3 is TGTGCCACCAGCGTAACCTACGGGGAGCTGTTTTTT. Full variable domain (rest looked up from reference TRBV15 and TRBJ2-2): DAMVIQNPRYQVTQFGKPVTLSCSQTLNHNVMYWYQQKSSQAPKLLFHYYDKDFNNEADTPDNFQSRRPNTSFCFLDIRSPGLGDTAMYLCATSVTYGELFFGEGSRLTVL.

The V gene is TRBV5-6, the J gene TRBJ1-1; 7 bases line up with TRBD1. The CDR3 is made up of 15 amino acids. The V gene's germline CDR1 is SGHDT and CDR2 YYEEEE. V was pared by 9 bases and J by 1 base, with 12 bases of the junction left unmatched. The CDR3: CATCRLGTANTEAFF. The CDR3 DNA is TGTGCCACCTGCCGCCTGGGGACAGCGAACACTGAAGCTTTCTTT.

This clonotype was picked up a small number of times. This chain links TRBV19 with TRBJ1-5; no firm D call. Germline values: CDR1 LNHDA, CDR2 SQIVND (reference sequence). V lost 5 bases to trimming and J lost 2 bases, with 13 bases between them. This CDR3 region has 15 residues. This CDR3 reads CASSPTDAGNQPQHF. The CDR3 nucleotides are TGTGCCAGTAGTCCAACGGACGCTGGCAATCAGCCCCAGCATTTT.

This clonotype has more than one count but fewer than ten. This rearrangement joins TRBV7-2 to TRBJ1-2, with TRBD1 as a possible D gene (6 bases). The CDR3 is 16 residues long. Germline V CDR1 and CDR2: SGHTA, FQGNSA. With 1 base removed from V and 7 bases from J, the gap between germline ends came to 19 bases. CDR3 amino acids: CASSLVPQGGLGGYTF. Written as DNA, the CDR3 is TGTGCCAGCAGCTTAGTCCCTCAAGGGGGGCTGGGTGGCTACACCTTC.

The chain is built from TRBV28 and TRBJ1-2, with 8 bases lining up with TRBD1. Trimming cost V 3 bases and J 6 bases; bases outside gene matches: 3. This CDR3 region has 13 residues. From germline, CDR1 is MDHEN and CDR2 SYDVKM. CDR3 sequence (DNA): TGTGCCAGCAGTTTCGGACAGGGCAATGGCTACACCTTC. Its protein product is CASSFGQGNGYTF.

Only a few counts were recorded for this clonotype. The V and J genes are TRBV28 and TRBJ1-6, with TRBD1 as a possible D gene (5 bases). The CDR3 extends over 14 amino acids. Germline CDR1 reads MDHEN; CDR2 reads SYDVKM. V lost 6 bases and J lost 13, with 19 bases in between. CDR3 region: CASRLSAGKFPLHF. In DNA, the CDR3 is TGTGCCAGCAGGCTGTCGGCAGGGAAGTTTCCCCTCCACTTT.

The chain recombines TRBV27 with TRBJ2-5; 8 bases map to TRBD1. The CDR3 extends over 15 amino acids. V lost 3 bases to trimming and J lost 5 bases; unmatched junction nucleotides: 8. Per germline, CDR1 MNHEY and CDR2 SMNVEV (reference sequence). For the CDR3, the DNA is TGTGCCAGCAGTTTCGGGACAGGTATTAGGGAGACCCAGTACTTC. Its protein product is CASSFGTGIRETQYF.

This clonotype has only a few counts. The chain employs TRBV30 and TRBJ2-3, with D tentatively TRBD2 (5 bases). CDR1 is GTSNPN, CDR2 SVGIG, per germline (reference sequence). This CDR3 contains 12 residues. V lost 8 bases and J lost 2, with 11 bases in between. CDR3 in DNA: TGTGCCCGGGCGGGCTACACAGATACGCAGTATTTT. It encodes CARAGYTDTQYF.

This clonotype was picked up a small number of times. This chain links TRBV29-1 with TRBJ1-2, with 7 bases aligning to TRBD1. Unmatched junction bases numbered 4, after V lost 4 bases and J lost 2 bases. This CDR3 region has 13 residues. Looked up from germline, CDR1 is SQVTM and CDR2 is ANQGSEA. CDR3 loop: CSVVRGANYGYTF. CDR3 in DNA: TGCAGCGTTGTCAGGGGGGCAAACTATGGCTACACCTTC.

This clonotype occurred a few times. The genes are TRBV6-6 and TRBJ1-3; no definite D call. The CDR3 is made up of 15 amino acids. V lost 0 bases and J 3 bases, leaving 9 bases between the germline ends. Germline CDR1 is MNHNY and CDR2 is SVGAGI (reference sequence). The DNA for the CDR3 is TGTGCCAGCAGTTACTCGAGGACGGATGGAAACACCATATATTTT. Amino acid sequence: CASSYSRTDGNTIYF.

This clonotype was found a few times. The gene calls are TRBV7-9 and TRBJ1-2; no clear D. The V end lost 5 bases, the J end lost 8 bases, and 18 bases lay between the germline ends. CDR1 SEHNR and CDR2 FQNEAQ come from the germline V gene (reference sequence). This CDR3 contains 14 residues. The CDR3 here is CASSLTPTDRGYTF. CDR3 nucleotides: TGTGCCAGCAGCCTCACCCCCACAGATCGCGGCTACACCTTC.

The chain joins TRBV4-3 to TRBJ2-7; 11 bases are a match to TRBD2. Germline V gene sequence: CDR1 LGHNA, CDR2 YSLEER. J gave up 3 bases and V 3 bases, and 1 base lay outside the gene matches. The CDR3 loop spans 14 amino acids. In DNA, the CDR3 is TGCGCCAGCAGCCAGGGACTAGCGGTCTACGAGCAGTACTTC. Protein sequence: CASSQGLAVYEQYF.

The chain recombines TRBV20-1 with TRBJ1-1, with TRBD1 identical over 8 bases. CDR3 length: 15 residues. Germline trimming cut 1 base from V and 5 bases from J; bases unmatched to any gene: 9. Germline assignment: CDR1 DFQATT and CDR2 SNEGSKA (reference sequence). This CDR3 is CSARAQDRAGTEAFF. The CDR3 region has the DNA TGCAGTGCTAGAGCGCAGGACAGGGCGGGAACTGAAGCTTTCTTT.

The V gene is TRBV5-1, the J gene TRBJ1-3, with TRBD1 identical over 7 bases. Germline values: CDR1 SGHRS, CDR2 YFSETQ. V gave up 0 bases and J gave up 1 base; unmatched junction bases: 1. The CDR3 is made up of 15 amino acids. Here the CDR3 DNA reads TGCGCCAGCAGCTTGGACAGGGGTTCTGGAAACACCATATATTTT. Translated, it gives CASSLDRGSGNTIYF.

The CDR3 is CASSRQGAASPLHF. The CDR3 nucleotides are TGTGCCAGCAGCCGACAGGGGGCTGCTTCACCCCTCCACTTT. The chain carries TRBV6-5 and TRBJ1-6; TRBD1 matches at 10 bases. Germline V gene sequence: CDR1 MNHEY, CDR2 SVGAGI. This CDR3 spans 14 amino acids. Germline trimming cut 6 bases from V and 9 bases from J; bases unmatched to any gene: 5.

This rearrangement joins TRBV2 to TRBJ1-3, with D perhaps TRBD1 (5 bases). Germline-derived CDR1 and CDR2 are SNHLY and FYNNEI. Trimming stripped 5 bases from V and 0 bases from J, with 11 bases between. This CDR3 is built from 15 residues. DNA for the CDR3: TGTGCCAGCAGTACAGGCTTCAACTCTGGAAACACCATATATTTT. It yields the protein CASSTGFNSGNTIYF.

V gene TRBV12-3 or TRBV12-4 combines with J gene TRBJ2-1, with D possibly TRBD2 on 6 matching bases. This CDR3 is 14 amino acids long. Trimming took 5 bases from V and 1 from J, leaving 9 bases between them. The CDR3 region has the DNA TGTGCCAGCAGTCCAAGCGGGTCCTACAATGAGCAGTTCTTC. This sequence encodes CASSPSGSYNEQFF.